The source of this TCR beta chain is a study of blood T cell repertoires in COVID-19. Overall study context: Samples representing acute and convalescent COVID-19 were sourced from the United States, Italy and Spain. T cells, B-cell-depleted T cells, or PBMCs supplied cDNA or gDNA.

Authors' analysis steps: Nucleated cell number was recorded as an estimate derived from reference gene primer amplification. The data were produced by immunoSEQ multiplex PCR, yet TCRdb's version contains in-frame clones alone and is incomplete. V and J calls and clone size follow that table, whereas D and trimming were derived from the DNA. The table shows about 170,000 clones, with more than 75% occurring only once. Germline assignment: CDR1 SGDLS and CDR2 YYNGEE. The CDR3 loop spans 16 amino acids. The V and J ends lost 0 bases and 0 bases respectively, with 10 bases between them. V gene TRBV9 combines with J gene TRBJ1-3, with no clear D. Input material: peripheral blood. This receptor was identified in a man between 50 and 59 years old who had recovered from COVID-19. The CDR3 DNA reads as TGTGCCAGCAGCGTAGCGGGGAGCAACTCTGGAAACACCATATATTTT. It codes for CASSVAGSNSGNTIYF.